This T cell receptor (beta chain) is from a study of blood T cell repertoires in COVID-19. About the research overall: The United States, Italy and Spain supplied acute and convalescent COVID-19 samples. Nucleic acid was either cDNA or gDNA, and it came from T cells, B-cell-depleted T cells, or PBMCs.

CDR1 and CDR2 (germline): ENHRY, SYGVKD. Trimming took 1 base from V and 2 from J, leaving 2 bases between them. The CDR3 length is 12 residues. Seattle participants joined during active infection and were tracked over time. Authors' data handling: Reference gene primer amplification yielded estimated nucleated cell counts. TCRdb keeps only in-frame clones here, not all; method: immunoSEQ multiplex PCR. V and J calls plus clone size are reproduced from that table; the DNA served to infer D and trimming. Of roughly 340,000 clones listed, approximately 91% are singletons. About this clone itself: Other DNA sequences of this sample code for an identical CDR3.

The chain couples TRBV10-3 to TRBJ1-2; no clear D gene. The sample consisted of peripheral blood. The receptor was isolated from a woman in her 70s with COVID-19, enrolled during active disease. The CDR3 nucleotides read TGTGCCATCAGTGAGTTAAACTATGGCTACACCTTC. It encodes CAISELNYGYTF.